The entry below gives a single T cell receptor (beta chain) sequence along with its context. Antigen: not known. The unexposed donors gave CD4+ T cells in about 2011-2018, prior to COVID-19. Isolation of CD4+ T cells took place after 10 days in culture. V trimming: 5 bases; J trimming: 5 bases; junction bases outside the gene matches: 13. The CDR3 length is 16 residues. Germline V gene data show CDR1 as GTSNPN and CDR2 as SVGIG (reference sequence). Profiled with immunoSEQ multiplex PCR; TCRdb holds only in-frame clones, not every one. The sample shows around 23,000 clones, under 85% of them seen only once. The data derive from a study of CD4 T cells in relation to SARS-CoV-2 and coronaviruses. Study in general: Crossreactive spike epitopes shared across donors were mapped to their HLA restriction. Study-level results: In roughly 60% of donors, memory CD4+ clonotypes crossrecognized SARS-CoV-2 and at least one common cold coronavirus spike. This crossreactivity analysis covered spike protein alone, no other viral proteins.

The chain links TRBV30 to TRBJ1-2; 11 positions match TRBD1. Sample: CD4+ T cells from PBMCs, cultured in vitro. This clonotype originated in a human donor in good health. The CDR3 sequence is CAWGFIRDRGFYGYTF. Written as DNA, the CDR3 is TGTGCCTGGGGCTTCATCCGGGACAGGGGGTTTTATGGCTACACCTTC.